This T cell receptor beta chain came from a study of blood T cell repertoires in COVID-19. Study overall: Material from acute and convalescent COVID-19 was sourced from the United States, Italy and Spain. T cells, B-cell-depleted T cells, or PBMCs provided the cDNA or gDNA that served as material.

Per the original methods: The authors estimated nucleated cell counts from reference gene primer amplification. The data were produced by immunoSEQ multiplex PCR, yet TCRdb's version contains in-frame clones alone and is incomplete. The V and J calls and clone size are taken from that table; D and trimming were inferred from the DNA. Of some 190,000 clones listed, under 90% are singletons. Sequenced material: peripheral blood. The sequence came from a human donor in a cohort sampled during active COVID-19.

CDR3 nucleotide sequence: TGTGCCAGCAGCTGGAACGTACAGGGGGCAGTGGATGAGCAGTTCTTC. Translating gives CASSWNVQGAVDEQFF. The rearrangement links TRBV11-2 to TRBJ2-1; 9 bases match TRBD1. J gave up 8 bases and V 4 bases, and 12 bases lay outside the gene matches. CDR1 is SGHAT and CDR2 is FQNNGV in the germline V gene. The CDR3 extends over 16 amino acids.